These T cell receptor beta chains were read from a single sample in a study of blood T cell repertoires in COVID-19. Repertoires were generated with immunoSEQ multiplex PCR, while TCRdb's copy carries only in-frame clones and drops some. The table has 55,000 to 65,000 clones, about nine tenths seen once. What was sequenced was peripheral blood. All receptors derive from a human donor in a cohort sampled during active COVID-19. The CDR3 runs from the conserved cysteine through the conserved F or W. D genes are given only for firm matches. The size of a clone is reported for some rows only, either as once, few or many, or as a class for expanded clones.

V gene	D gene	clone size	J gene	CDR3 protein	CDR3 DNA
TRBV3-1/TRBV3-2	TRBD2	few	TRBJ2-7	CASSQKGSGREYEQYF	TGTGCCAGCAGCCAGAAAGGGAGCGGGAGGGAGTACGAGCAGTACTTC
TRBV9	-	once	TRBJ2-3	CASSPFIEAADTQYF	TGTGCCAGCAGCCCTTTTATAGAGGCCGCAGATACGCAGTATTTT
TRBV4-1	-	-	TRBJ1-3	CASSQIGRDTIYF	TGCGCCAGCAGCCAAATAGGGAGGGACACCATATATTTT
TRBV9	-	-	TRBJ2-5	CASSVAGARETQYF	TGTGCCAGCAGCGTGGCTGGCGCCAGGGAGACCCAGTACTTC
TRBV7-9	-	-	TRBJ2-3	CASSLVDGHPTQYF	TGTGCCAGCAGCTTAGTAGACGGACACCCTACGCAGTATTTT
TRBV15	TRBD2	-	TRBJ2-1	CATSRPAGDSYNEQFF	TGTGCCACCAGCCGACCAGCGGGGGACTCCTACAATGAGCAGTTCTTC
TRBV6-2/TRBV6-3	-	once	TRBJ2-2	CASSYSALLGTGELFF	TGTGCCAGCAGTTACTCCGCGCTACTAGGGACCGGGGAGCTGTTTTTT
TRBV11-3	-	-	TRBJ2-3	CASSLGGVTDTQYF	TGTGCCAGCAGCTTAGGCGGGGTTACAGATACGCAGTATTTT
TRBV5-1	TRBD1	-	TRBJ1-4	CASSLDRGNEKLFF	TGCGCCAGCAGCTTGGACAGGGGGAATGAAAAACTGTTTTTT
TRBV28	-	-	TRBJ2-5	CASSPLAVGETQYF	TGTGCCAGCAGTCCTTTAGCGGTGGGGGAGACCCAGTACTTC
TRBV2	TRBD1	-	TRBJ2-3	CASSDYRDSFTDTQYF	TGTGCCAGCAGTGACTACCGGGACAGCTTCACAGATACGCAGTATTTT
TRBV6-2/TRBV6-3	TRBD2	-	TRBJ2-3	CASSYMRTSGTKYF	TGTGCCAGCAGTTACATGAGGACTAGCGGGACCAAGTATTTT
TRBV2	-	few	TRBJ2-2	CASTPTGVNTGELFF	TGTGCCAGCACCCCGACAGGAGTGAACACCGGGGAGCTGTTTTTT
TRBV19	TRBD2	-	TRBJ2-1	CASTEASGRGGSYNEQFF	TGTGCCAGTACCGAGGCTAGCGGGAGGGGTGGCTCCTACAATGAGCAGTTCTTC
TRBV4-3	-	-	TRBJ1-6	CASSQDQTGVTGSPLHF	TGCGCCAGCAGCCAAGATCAAACAGGAGTAACCGGTTCACCCCTCCACTTT
TRBV27	-	-	TRBJ1-5	CASSLKSAGQGRYSNQPQHF	TGTGCCAGCAGTTTAAAATCCGCGGGGCAGGGCCGTTATAGCAATCAGCCCCAGCATTTT
TRBV5-1	-	-	TRBJ2-3	CASSLGSHALDTQYF	TGCGCCAGCAGCTTGGGGTCACACGCCTTAGATACGCAGTATTTT
TRBV7-8	TRBD2	-	TRBJ2-3	CASSLAPSGIPTDTQYF	TGTGCCAGCAGCTTAGCTCCTAGCGGGATTCCCACAGATACGCAGTATTTT
TRBV5-1	-	-	TRBJ2-7	CASSFSLPTGRIGYEQYF	TGCGCCAGCAGCTTTTCCCTCCCAACAGGGAGAATAGGCTACGAGCAGTACTTC
TRBV4-1	TRBD1	-	TRBJ2-2	CASSSLGQANTGELFF	TGCGCCAGCAGCAGTCTGGGACAGGCCAACACCGGGGAGCTGTTTTTT
TRBV6-2/TRBV6-3	TRBD1	-	TRBJ1-2	CASSLNGDRGYTF	TGTGCCAGCAGTCTAAACGGGGACAGGGGCTACACCTTC
TRBV29-1	-	-	TRBJ1-4	CSVEGGGRGEKLFF	TGCAGCGTTGAAGGTGGAGGGAGGGGAGAAAAACTGTTTTTT
TRBV11-3	TRBD2	-	TRBJ2-5	CASSVTSGSGTQYF	TGTGCCAGCAGCGTCACTAGCGGGAGCGGGACCCAGTACTTC
TRBV29-1	-	-	TRBJ1-1	CSVDSGFGTEAFF	TGCAGCGTTGATTCCGGGTTTGGCACTGAAGCTTTCTTT
TRBV7-2	TRBD2	-	TRBJ2-7	CASGSRERSYEQYF	TGTGCCAGCGGTTCGCGGGAGCGCTCCTACGAGCAGTACTTC
TRBV28	TRBD1	once	TRBJ2-5	CASSPPWTGHRSGTQYF	TGTGCCAGCAGCCCACCCTGGACAGGCCATCGGAGTGGGACCCAGTACTTC
TRBV4-2	TRBD2	-	TRBJ2-7	CASSPREGSEQYF	TGTGCCAGCAGCCCTCGGGAGGGGTCCGAGCAGTACTTC
TRBV5-6	-	-	TRBJ2-3	CASSSDSFTDTQYF	TGTGCCAGCAGCTCTGACAGCTTCACAGATACGCAGTATTTT
TRBV5-1	-	once	TRBJ2-5	CASSFFPRETQYF	TGCGCCAGCAGCTTTTTCCCCAGAGAGACCCAGTACTTC
TRBV5-5	-	-	TRBJ2-3	CASSLVPGSTDTQYF	TGTGCCAGCAGCTTGGTCCCAGGTAGCACAGATACGCAGTATTTT
TRBV4-1	TRBD1	-	TRBJ1-1	CASSQDRDRGPGTEAFF	TGCGCCAGCAGCCAAGACCGGGACAGGGGGCCGGGTACTGAAGCTTTCTTT
TRBV19	TRBD1	-	TRBJ1-5	CASSIFPKELRTGINQPQHF	TGTGCCAGTAGTATATTCCCCAAAGAATTAAGGACAGGGATCAATCAGCCCCAGCATTTT
TRBV5-1	-	-	TRBJ1-2	CASSLGTANYGYTF	TGCGCCAGCAGCTTGGGGACAGCTAACTATGGCTACACCTTC
TRBV7-2	-	-	TRBJ2-1	CASSPGLGGRGEQFF	TGTGCCAGCAGTCCGGGACTGGGGGGAAGGGGTGAGCAGTTCTTC
TRBV28	TRBD1	-	TRBJ2-5	CASSEPGQARRETQYF	TGTGCCAGCAGTGAACCGGGACAGGCCCGCCGGGAGACCCAGTACTTC
TRBV7-9	TRBD2	-	TRBJ2-2	CASSNRRLAGNTGELFF	TGTGCCAGCAGTAATAGAAGGCTAGCGGGGAACACCGGGGAGCTGTTTTTT
TRBV7-2	TRBD1	-	TRBJ2-4	CASSFRQGGQNIQYF	TGTGCCAGCAGCTTCAGACAGGGGGGCCAAAACATTCAGTACTTC
TRBV7-9	TRBD1	-	TRBJ1-2	CASTYSGQGAKDGYTF	TGTGCCAGCACCTATAGTGGACAGGGGGCAAAGGATGGCTACACCTTC
TRBV7-9	-	-	TRBJ2-1	CASSFGGYNEQFF	TGTGCCAGCAGCTTTGGCGGATACAATGAGCAGTTCTTC
TRBV6-1	-	-	TRBJ2-1	CASLGSSYNEQFF	TGTGCCAGTCTAGGAAGCTCCTACAATGAGCAGTTCTTC
TRBV19	-	-	TRBJ1-2	CASSFDRYGYTF	TGTGCCAGTAGTTTTGACAGATATGGCTACACCTTC
TRBV3-1/TRBV3-2	TRBD2	-	TRBJ2-1	CASSQDSGRNEQFF	TGTGCCAGCAGCCAAGATAGCGGGCGGAATGAGCAGTTCTTC
TRBV18	-	-	TRBJ2-7	CASSPVEGAYEQYF	TGTGCCAGCTCACCGGTGGAAGGGGCCTACGAGCAGTACTTC
TRBV19	-	-	TRBJ2-7	CASSMGRSPTYEQYF	TGTGCCAGTAGTATGGGCAGGTCCCCAACCTACGAGCAGTACTTC
TRBV4-1	-	-	TRBJ2-7	CASSQDPVHEQYF	TGCGCCAGCAGCCAAGATCCAGTACACGAGCAGTACTTC
TRBV3-1/TRBV3-2	-	-	TRBJ1-5	CASSRQASNQPQHF	TGTGCCAGCAGTCGACAGGCTAGCAATCAGCCCCAGCATTTT
TRBV28	TRBD1	-	TRBJ2-3	CASSFSGTGDFFDTQYF	TGTGCCAGCAGTTTCTCCGGGACAGGGGATTTTTTTGATACGCAGTATTTT
TRBV29-1	-	-	TRBJ2-7	CSVEIWAGLEDYEQYF	TGCAGCGTTGAAATTTGGGCTGGGCTGGAAGATTACGAGCAGTACTTC
TRBV5-1	-	-	TRBJ2-7	CASSLEGVQTHEQYF	TGCGCCAGCAGCTTGGAAGGGGTCCAAACACACGAGCAGTACTTC
TRBV5-5	-	few	TRBJ2-7	CASSRGVRGQTYEQYF	TGTGCCAGCAGCCGGGGGGTCAGGGGCCAGACCTACGAGCAGTACTTC
TRBV9	TRBD1	-	TRBJ2-5	CASSPSGGPQETQYF	TGTGCCAGCAGCCCCTCAGGGGGCCCCCAAGAGACCCAGTACTTC
TRBV5-4	-	-	TRBJ2-1	CASSPRAQNGYNEQFF	TGTGCCAGCAGCCCCCGAGCACAGAACGGTTACAATGAGCAGTTCTTC
TRBV5-4	TRBD1	-	TRBJ2-3	CASSLSQGAGDTQYF	TGTGCCAGCAGCTTGTCGCAGGGGGCTGGGGATACGCAGTATTTT
TRBV5-4	TRBD2	once	TRBJ2-5	CASAPGGRAGETQYF	TGTGCCAGCGCCCCGGGGGGGAGGGCGGGGGAGACCCAGTACTTC
TRBV6-6	-	-	TRBJ2-7	CASRTTGSSYEQYF	TGTGCCAGCAGAACCACAGGGAGCTCCTACGAGCAGTACTTC
TRBV9	-	-	TRBJ2-1	CASSALVSGVNEQFF	TGTGCCAGCAGCGCCCTCGTTAGCGGCGTAAATGAGCAGTTCTTC
TRBV7-2	-	once	TRBJ1-1	CASRPSPVNTEAFF	TGTGCCAGCCGCCCGAGTCCGGTGAACACTGAAGCTTTCTTT